The clone carrying this T cell receptor (beta chain) was counted a few times. There are 16 residues in the CDR3. The V and J ends lost 0 bases and 4 bases respectively, with 12 bases between them. Germline CDR1 reads LGHNA; CDR2 reads YNFKEQ. The record originates from a study of naive and memory T cell subsets. An equimolar mix of two oligonucleotides served as the beta constant-region primer for TRBC1 and TRBC2. Four rounds of PCR amplified the ligated cDNA using nested alpha and beta constant-region primers plus SP2. Each CDR3 protein gets one entry after TCRdb re-called the UMI-ligation and nested PCR reads with MiXCR. The data contain 130,000 or so distinct CDR3 sequences, around 35% of them seen just once; the ten biggest clones take up 0.9%. CD8 T cells were positively selected from what remained after CD4 positive selection.

The TCR originated in a human donor in good health. The V call is TRBV4-2, the J call TRBJ2-2; D may be TRBD2 (5 bases). The source material was central memory CD4+ T cells from blood. The CDR3 spells CASSQEATAGTGELFF. The CDR3 DNA reads as TGTGCCAGCAGCCAAGAGGCCACCGCGGGCACCGGGGAGCTGTTTTTT.